A selection of T cell receptor beta chains follows, all from one sample in a study of graft-versus-host responses after intestinal transplantation. Sequenced by immunoSEQ multiplex PCR; TCRdb stores in-frame clones only, minus some. The sample holds about 21,000 clones; roughly 30% are singletons and the top ten take roughly 10%. Sequenced material: alloreactive CD8+ T cells from a mixed lymphocyte reaction culture, taken before intestinal transplant. The receptors were gathered from a human patient who received an intestinal transplant. Each CDR3 is given with its conserved first and last residue. The D gene is left open where the match is weak. Size tells how often a clone was seen (once, few, many) or the class of an expanded clone, and some rows leave it out.

J gene: TRBJ2-2; D gene: .; clone size: few; V gene: TRBV29-1; CDR3 protein: CSVVRDTGELFF; CDR3 DNA: TGCAGCGTTGTTAGGGACACCGGGGAGCTGTTTTTT
J gene: TRBJ2-2; D gene: .; clone size: .; V gene: TRBV5-4; CDR3 protein: CASSLTITGELFF; CDR3 DNA: TGTGCCAGCAGCTTGACGATAACCGGGGAGCTGTTTTTT
J gene: TRBJ2-3; D gene: .; clone size: .; V gene: TRBV5-4; CDR3 protein: CASSQGSGYSLRDTQYF; CDR3 DNA: TGTGCCAGCAGCCAAGGGTCGGGTTACAGTTTACGGGATACGCAGTATTTT
J gene: TRBJ1-5; D gene: .; clone size: medium-sized; V gene: TRBV4-1; CDR3 protein: CASSQDQGSNQPQHF; CDR3 DNA: TGCGCCAGCAGCCAAGATCAGGGGTCCAATCAGCCCCAGCATTTT
J gene: TRBJ1-6; D gene: .; clone size: .; V gene: TRBV6-4; CDR3 protein: CASGKANSPLHF; CDR3 DNA: TGTGCCAGCGGAAAGGCAAATTCACCCCTCCACTTT
J gene: TRBJ1-2; D gene: .; clone size: .; V gene: TRBV5-1; CDR3 protein: CASSSLPGSNYGYTF; CDR3 DNA: TGCGCCAGCAGCTCACTACCAGGGTCTAACTATGGCTACACCTTC
J gene: TRBJ2-1; D gene: .; clone size: .; V gene: TRBV7-9; CDR3 protein: CASSPKDRRDRQNEQFF; CDR3 DNA: TGTGCCAGCAGCCCCAAAGATAGGAGGGATCGCCAAAATGAGCAGTTCTTC
J gene: TRBJ2-3; D gene: TRBD1; clone size: few; V gene: TRBV7-3; CDR3 protein: CASSYGQGKVPSTDTQYF; CDR3 DNA: TGTGCCAGCAGCTACGGACAGGGTAAGGTCCCTAGCACAGATACGCAGTATTTT
J gene: TRBJ2-7; D gene: TRBD2; clone size: .; V gene: TRBV15; CDR3 protein: CATSRVGLAGGRLKDF; CDR3 DNA: TGTGCCACCAGCAGGGTTGGACTAGCGGGAGGTAGGCTTAAGGACTTC
J gene: TRBJ2-3; D gene: .; clone size: .; V gene: TRBV10-2; CDR3 protein: CASSGPGQKEHTDTQYF; CDR3 DNA: TGCGCCAGCAGTGGCCCGGGCCAAAAAGAGCACACAGATACGCAGTATTTT
J gene: TRBJ2-2; D gene: .; clone size: .; V gene: TRBV27; CDR3 protein: CASLPLPGPQGVRLRELFF; CDR3 DNA: TGTGCCAGCCTCCCCCTCCCGGGACCTCAAGGGGTCCGTCTAAGGGAGCTGTTTTTT
J gene: TRBJ2-7; D gene: TRBD1; clone size: .; V gene: TRBV9; CDR3 protein: CASSPRQGANEQYF; CDR3 DNA: TGTGCCAGCAGCCCACGACAGGGGGCCAACGAGCAGTACTTC
J gene: TRBJ2-7; D gene: .; clone size: .; V gene: TRBV6-5; CDR3 protein: CASSYWGRPYEQYF; CDR3 DNA: TGTGCCAGCAGTTATTGGGGGAGACCCTACGAGCAGTACTTC
J gene: TRBJ1-4; D gene: .; clone size: .; V gene: TRBV7-2; CDR3 protein: CASSRVLNEKLFF; CDR3 DNA: TGTGCCAGCAGCCGTGTTCTTAATGAAAAACTGTTTTTT
J gene: TRBJ1-2; D gene: .; clone size: few; V gene: TRBV5-4; CDR3 protein: CASSLEEADFYGYTF; CDR3 DNA: TGTGCCAGCAGCTTGGAAGAGGCGGACTTCTATGGCTACACCTTC
J gene: TRBJ2-7; D gene: .; clone size: .; V gene: TRBV5-6; CDR3 protein: CASSLGNWDNDYEQYF; CDR3 DNA: TGTGCCAGCAGCTTAGGGAACTGGGACAACGACTACGAGCAGTACTTC
J gene: TRBJ2-1; D gene: .; clone size: .; V gene: TRBV5-1; CDR3 protein: CASRSTDSYNEQFF; CDR3 DNA: TGCGCCAGCAGGTCCACGGACTCCTACAATGAGCAGTTCTTC
J gene: TRBJ1-3; D gene: .; clone size: .; V gene: TRBV4-1; CDR3 protein: CASSPLPGTLGNTIYF; CDR3 DNA: TGCGCCAGCAGCCCCCTCCCAGGGACCCTAGGAAACACCATATATTTT
J gene: TRBJ1-4; D gene: .; clone size: .; V gene: TRBV23-1; CDR3 protein: CASSQILQGRNEKLFF; CDR3 DNA: TGCGCCAGCAGTCAAATACTACAGGGACGGAATGAAAAACTGTTTTTT
J gene: TRBJ1-1; D gene: TRBD1; clone size: medium-sized; V gene: TRBV5-1; CDR3 protein: CASSLGDRGRTEAFF; CDR3 DNA: TGCGCCAGCAGCTTGGGTGACAGGGGGCGGACTGAAGCTTTCTTT
J gene: TRBJ1-2; D gene: TRBD1; clone size: .; V gene: TRBV6-6; CDR3 protein: CASSYRDRDWDGYTF; CDR3 DNA: TGTGCCAGCAGTTACCGGGACAGGGATTGGGATGGCTACACCTTC
J gene: TRBJ2-7; D gene: .; clone size: .; V gene: TRBV29-1; CDR3 protein: CSVFGGSSYEQYF; CDR3 DNA: TGCAGCGTCTTCGGGGGCTCTTCCTACGAGCAGTACTTC
J gene: TRBJ2-2; D gene: .; clone size: .; V gene: TRBV9; CDR3 protein: CASSEGVGATGELFF; CDR3 DNA: TGTGCCAGCAGCGAAGGAGTGGGTGCCACCGGGGAGCTGTTTTTT
J gene: TRBJ2-7; D gene: .; clone size: .; V gene: TRBV29-1; CDR3 protein: CSVHLREAAILEQYF; CDR3 DNA: TGCAGCGTTCACCTAAGAGAGGCCGCTATACTAGAGCAGTACTTC
J gene: TRBJ2-1; D gene: TRBD2; clone size: few; V gene: TRBV11-2; CDR3 protein: CASEAGGGYNEQFF; CDR3 DNA: TGTGCCAGCGAGGCGGGAGGGGGGTACAATGAGCAGTTCTTC
J gene: TRBJ2-3; D gene: .; clone size: .; V gene: TRBV6-5; CDR3 protein: CASSYRLTDTQYF; CDR3 DNA: TGTGCCAGCAGTTACAGGCTCACAGATACGCAGTATTTT
J gene: TRBJ2-7; D gene: TRBD2; clone size: medium-sized; V gene: TRBV10-1; CDR3 protein: CASSGEAGDYEQYF; CDR3 DNA: TGCGCCAGCAGTGGAGAAGCGGGAGACTACGAGCAGTACTTC
J gene: TRBJ1-1; D gene: TRBD1; clone size: .; V gene: TRBV30; CDR3 protein: CAWREGAGTEAFF; CDR3 DNA: TGTGCCTGGAGGGAGGGGGCAGGGACTGAAGCTTTCTTT
J gene: TRBJ1-2; D gene: TRBD1; clone size: few; V gene: TRBV9; CDR3 protein: CASSVARTGLSRGYTF; CDR3 DNA: TGTGCCAGCAGCGTAGCCCGGACAGGGTTGAGTCGAGGCTACACCTTC